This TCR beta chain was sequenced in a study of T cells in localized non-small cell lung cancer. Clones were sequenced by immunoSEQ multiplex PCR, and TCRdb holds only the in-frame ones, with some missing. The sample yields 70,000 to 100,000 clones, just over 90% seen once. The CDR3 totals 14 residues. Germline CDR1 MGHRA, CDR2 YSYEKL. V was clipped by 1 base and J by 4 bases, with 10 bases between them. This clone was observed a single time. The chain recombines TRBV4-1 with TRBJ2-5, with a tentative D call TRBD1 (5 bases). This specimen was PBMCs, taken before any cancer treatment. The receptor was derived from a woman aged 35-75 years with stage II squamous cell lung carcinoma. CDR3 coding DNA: TGCGCCAGCAGCCAAGGACCAGGGTTAGAGACCCAGTACTTC. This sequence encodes CASSQGPGLETQYF.